This TCR beta chain stems from a study of T cell repertoires in cytomegalovirus infection. The CDR3 is 12 residues long. CDR1 SQVTM and CDR2 ANQGSEA come from the germline V gene. Trimming removed 3 bases from V and 4 bases from J, with 9 bases in between. From the reads, TCRdb called clonotypes with MiXCR, one entry per CDR3 protein. The sample includes 490,000 or so distinct CDR3 sequences, approximately 10% of them seen just once. In this sample, this clonotype turned up a few times. Sequencing used PBMCs. The rearrangement links TRBV29-1 to TRBJ1-2; D not resolved. This sequence was found in a human donor in good health (CMV status not recorded). Some clones in this sample may be carry-over from other donors' samples. This CDR3 reads CSVDPGLYGYTF. DNA for the CDR3: TGCAGCGTTGACCCCGGACTCTATGGCTACACCTTC.